The clone carrying this TCR beta chain was recorded many times. Ages ranged from about 18 to 89 years, with residence in some 25 US areas. Participants' reported clinical history set cohort assignment. The data are from a study of blood T cell repertoires in COVID-19. Study at large: The samples span acute and convalescent COVID-19 from the United States, Italy and Spain. PBMCs, B-cell-depleted T cells, or T cells were the source of the cDNA or gDNA that made up the material.

The method was immunoSEQ multiplex PCR; TCRdb's version includes in-frame clones alone and lacks a portion of them. The sample gives some 220,000 clones, about 85% of which show up once; roughly 2.5% is in the top ten. Germline V gene sequence: CDR1 SGHNT, CDR2 YYREEE (reference sequence). V gave up 4 bases and J gave up 2 bases, with 10 bases separating them. There are 13 residues in the CDR3. Source material: PBMCs or T cells enriched from blood (not recorded which). The chain has TRBV5-4 and TRBJ2-7, with a possible D match to TRBD1 (6 bases). The TCR sequence derives from a woman aged 25-40 years who had recovered from COVID-19. The CDR3 sequence is CASSAGVAYEQYF. For the CDR3, the DNA is TGTGCCAGCAGCGCAGGGGTCGCCTACGAGCAGTACTTC. Looking up the rest from reference TRBV5-4 and TRBJ2-7 gives the full variable domain: ETGVTQSPTHLIKTRGQQVTLRCSSQSGHNTVSWYQQALGQGPQFIFQYYREEENGRGNFPPRFSGLQFPNYSSELNVNALELDDSALYLCASSAGVAYEQYFGPGTRLTVT.